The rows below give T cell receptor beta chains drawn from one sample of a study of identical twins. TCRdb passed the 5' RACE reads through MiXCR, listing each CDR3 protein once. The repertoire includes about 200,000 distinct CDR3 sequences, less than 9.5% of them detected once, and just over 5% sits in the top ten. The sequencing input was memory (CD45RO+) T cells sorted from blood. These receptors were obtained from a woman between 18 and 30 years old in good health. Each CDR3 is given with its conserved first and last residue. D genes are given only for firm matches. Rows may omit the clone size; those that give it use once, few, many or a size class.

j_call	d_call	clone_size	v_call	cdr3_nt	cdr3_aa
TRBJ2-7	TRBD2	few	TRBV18	TGTGCCAGCTCACCAGGCGGGGGCTCCTACGAGCAGTACTTC	CASSPGGGSYEQYF
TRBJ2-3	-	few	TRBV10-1	TGCGCCAGCAGTACCTCCCCCGGGGATACGCAGTATTTT	CASSTSPGDTQYF
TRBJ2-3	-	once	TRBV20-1	TGCAGTGCCCCGGACCTCACAGATACGCAGTATTTT	CSAPDLTDTQYF
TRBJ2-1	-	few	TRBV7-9	TGTGCCAGCAGCTTAGAAACTGAAGATGAGCAGTTCTTC	CASSLETEDEQFF
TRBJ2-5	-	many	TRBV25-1	TGTGCCAGCAGTGAATCCCAGATTCAAGAGACCCAGTACTTC	CASSESQIQETQYF
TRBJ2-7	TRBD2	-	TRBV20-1	TGCAGTGCTAGAACGGCTAGCGGGAGTTTCGAGCAGTACTTC	CSARTASGSFEQYF
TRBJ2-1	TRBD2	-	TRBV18	TGTGCCAGCTTACCACCGACTAGCGGGGGGATACCCAATGAGCAGTTCTTC	CASLPPTSGGIPNEQFF
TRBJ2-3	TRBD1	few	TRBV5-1	TGCGCCAGCAGCCCCGGACAGGCTGCAGATACGCAGTATTTT	CASSPGQAADTQYF
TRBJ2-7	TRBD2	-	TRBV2	TGTGCCAGCGGTGGGGGGGGTCGTTACGAGCAGTACTTC	CASGGGGRYEQYF
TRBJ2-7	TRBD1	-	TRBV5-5	TGTGCCAGCAGCTCTCCGGGACAGGGGACCTACGAGCAGTACTTC	CASSSPGQGTYEQYF
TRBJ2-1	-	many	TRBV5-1	TGCGCCAGCAGCTTACAGTCTTACAATGAGCAGTTCTTC	CASSLQSYNEQFF